This note documents a single TCR beta chain sequence. Trimming cost V 4 bases and J 2 bases, with 18 bases left between them. This CDR3 has 16 residues. CDR1 is MNHEY, CDR2 SMNVEV, per germline (reference sequence). This sample is drawn from a study of control samples from healthy donors and cancer patients. Generated by immunoSEQ multiplex PCR, the TCRdb table keeps only in-frame clones and is missing some. The sample lists tens of thousands of clones, 85% to 95% occurring once. The sample was blood. This chain links TRBV27 with TRBJ2-7; D is possibly TRBD1 (6 bases). This receptor was obtained from a man in his thirties or forties in good health. The CDR3 here is CASSSQIRGRPYEQYF. CDR3 sequence (DNA): TGTGCCAGCAGTTCCCAAATCAGGGGTAGACCCTACGAGCAGTACTTC.